This T cell receptor (beta chain) came from a study of blood T cell repertoires in COVID-19. Study context: There were acute and convalescent COVID-19 samples, and they came from the United States, Italy and Spain. PBMCs, B-cell-depleted T cells, or T cells were the source of the cDNA or gDNA that made up the material.

The CDR3 runs 13 residues. CDR1 LNHDA and CDR2 SQIVND come from the germline V gene (reference sequence). Deletions cut 3 bases from V and 3 bases from J, with 8 bases between. During active infection, Seattle patients enrolled and were then monitored through disease. In the source study's methods: Estimation of nucleated cell counts relied on the amplification of reference gene primers. Sequencing was performed with immunoSEQ multiplex PCR; in TCRdb, only in-frame clones are kept and a portion is missing. Clone size and V and J calls were adopted from that table, with D and trimming inferred from the DNA. Of roughly 68,000 clones in the sample, 70% to 90% are singletons; the top ten hold about 3.5%.

Sequencing was carried out using peripheral blood. The clonotype originates from a woman aged 45-65 years with COVID-19, enrolled during active disease. V usage is TRBV19 and J usage is TRBJ1-1, with D uncertain. As DNA, the CDR3 is TGTGCCAGTAGTATGTTAGTCTACACTGAAGCTTTCTTT. Translation: CASSMLVYTEAFF.